Detailed here is one TCR beta chain. Germline V gene lookup returns CDR1 SGHTS and CDR2 YDEGEE. CDR3 size: 16 residues. J lost 1 base, V lost 0 bases, and 5 bases had no gene match. The data derive from a study of blood T cell repertoires in COVID-19. Data came from immunoSEQ multiplex PCR; TCRdb stores just in-frame clones and leaves some out. The top ten hold 3.5% of the sample, which has approximately 220,000 clones, approximately 92% seen once. The material sequenced was PBMCs or T cells enriched from blood (not recorded which). The source of this sequence is a woman aged 18-29 years in a cohort exposed to, infected with or recovered from COVID-19 (not recorded which). The rearrangement links TRBV5-8 to TRBJ2-7, with 9 bases lining up with TRBD1. The CDR3 here is CASSLVLGQGSYEQYF. DNA for the CDR3: TGTGCCAGCAGCTTGGTTCTGGGACAGGGTTCCTACGAGCAGTACTTC.